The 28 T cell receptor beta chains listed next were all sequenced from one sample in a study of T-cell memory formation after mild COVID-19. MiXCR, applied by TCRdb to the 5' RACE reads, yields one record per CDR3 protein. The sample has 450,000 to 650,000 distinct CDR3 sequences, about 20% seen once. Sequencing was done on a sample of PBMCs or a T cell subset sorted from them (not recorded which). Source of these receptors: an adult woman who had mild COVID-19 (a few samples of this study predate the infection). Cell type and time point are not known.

The CDR3 sequence: CAWSPRDSSYEQYF. For the CDR3, the DNA is TGTGCCTGGAGTCCTCGGGACAGCTCCTACGAGCAGTACTTC. The chain couples TRBV30 to TRBJ2-7, with TRBD1 matching 7 bases. Germline V lookup: CDR1 GTSNPN, CDR2 SVGIG (reference sequence). This CDR3 comprises 14 residues. V lost 2 bases, J lost 0 bases, and 4 bases stayed unmatched. Using reference TRBV30 and TRBJ2-7 for the parts outside the CDR3, the full variable domain is SQTIHQWPATLVQPVGSPLSLECTVEGTSNPNLYWYRQAAGRGLQLLFYSVGIGQISSEVPQNLSASRPQDRQFILSSKKLLLSDSGFYLCAWSPRDSSYEQYFGPGTRLTVT.

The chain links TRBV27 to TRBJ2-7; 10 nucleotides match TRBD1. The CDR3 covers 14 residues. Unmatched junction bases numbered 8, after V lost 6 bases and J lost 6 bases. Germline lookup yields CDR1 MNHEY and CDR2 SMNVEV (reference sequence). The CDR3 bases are TGTGCCAGCAGAGCCGGGACAGGGGCTGGCGAGCAGTACTTC. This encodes CASRAGTGAGEQYF.

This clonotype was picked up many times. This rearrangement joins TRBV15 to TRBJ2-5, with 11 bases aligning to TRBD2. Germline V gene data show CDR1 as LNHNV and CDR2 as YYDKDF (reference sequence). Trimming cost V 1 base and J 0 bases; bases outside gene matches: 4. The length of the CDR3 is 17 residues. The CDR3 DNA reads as TGTGCCACCAGCAGAGTTAGACTAGCGGGGAACCAAGAGACCCAGTACTTC. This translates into CATSRVRLAGNQETQYF.

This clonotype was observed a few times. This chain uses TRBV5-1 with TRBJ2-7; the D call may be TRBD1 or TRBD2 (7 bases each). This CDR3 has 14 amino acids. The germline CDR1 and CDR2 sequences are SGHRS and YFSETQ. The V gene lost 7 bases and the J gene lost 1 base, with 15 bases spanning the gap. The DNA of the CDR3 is TGCGCCAGCCAATACAGGGGAGGGTCCTACGAGCAGTACTTC. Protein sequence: CASQYRGGSYEQYF.

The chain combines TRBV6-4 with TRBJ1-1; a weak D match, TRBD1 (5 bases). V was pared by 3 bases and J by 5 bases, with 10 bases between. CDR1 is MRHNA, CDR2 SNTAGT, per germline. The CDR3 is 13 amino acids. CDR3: CASSEGRRTEAFF. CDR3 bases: TGTGCCAGCAGTGAGGGGCGGAGGACTGAAGCTTTCTTT.

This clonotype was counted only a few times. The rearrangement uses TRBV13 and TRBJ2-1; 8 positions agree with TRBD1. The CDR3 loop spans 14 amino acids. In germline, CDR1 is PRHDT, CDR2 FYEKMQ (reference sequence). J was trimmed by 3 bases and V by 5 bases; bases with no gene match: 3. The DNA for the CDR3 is TGTGCCAGCAGCCGACAGGGGAACTACAATGAGCAGTTCTTC. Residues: CASSRQGNYNEQFF. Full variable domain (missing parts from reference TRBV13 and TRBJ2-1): AAGVIQSPRHLIKEKRETATLKCYPIPRHDTVYWYQQGPGQDPQFLISFYEKMQSDKGSIPDRFSAQQFSDYHSELNMSSLELGDSALYFCASSRQGNYNEQFFGPGTRLTVL.

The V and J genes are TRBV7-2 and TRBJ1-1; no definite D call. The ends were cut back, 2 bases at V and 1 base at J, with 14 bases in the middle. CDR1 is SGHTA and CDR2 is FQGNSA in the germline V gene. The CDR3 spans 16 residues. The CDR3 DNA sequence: TGTGCCAGCAGCTTAAGCCCCGGACTTACGAACACTGAAGCTTTCTTT. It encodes CASSLSPGLTNTEAFF.

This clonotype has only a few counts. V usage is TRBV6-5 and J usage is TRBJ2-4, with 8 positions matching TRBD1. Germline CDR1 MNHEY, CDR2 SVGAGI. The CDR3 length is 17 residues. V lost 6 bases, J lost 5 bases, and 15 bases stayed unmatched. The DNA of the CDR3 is TGTGCCAGCAGCCTTCTTCCGTCGGGACAGGCCGAAAACATTCAGTACTTC. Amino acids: CASSLLPSGQAENIQYF.

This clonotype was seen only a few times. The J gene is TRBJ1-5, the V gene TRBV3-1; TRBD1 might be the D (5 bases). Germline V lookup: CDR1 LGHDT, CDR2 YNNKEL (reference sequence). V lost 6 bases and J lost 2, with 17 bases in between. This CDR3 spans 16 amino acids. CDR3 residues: CASRHRDGERNQPQHF. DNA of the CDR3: TGTGCCAGCAGACATCGGGACGGGGAGCGCAATCAGCCCCAGCATTTT. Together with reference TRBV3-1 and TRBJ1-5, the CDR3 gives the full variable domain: DTAVSQTPKYLVTQMGNDKSIKCEQNLGHDTMYWYKQDSKKFLKIMFSYNNKELIINETVPNRFSPKSPDKAHLNLHINSLELGDSAVYFCASRHRDGERNQPQHFGDGTRLSIL.

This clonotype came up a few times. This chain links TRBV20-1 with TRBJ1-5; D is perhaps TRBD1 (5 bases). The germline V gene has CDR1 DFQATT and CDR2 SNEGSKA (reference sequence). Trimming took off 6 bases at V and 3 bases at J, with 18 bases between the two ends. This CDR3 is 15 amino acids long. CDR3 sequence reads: CSALEGGVSNQPQHF. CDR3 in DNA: TGCAGTGCCTTGGAAGGAGGGGTTTCCAATCAGCCCCAGCATTTT.

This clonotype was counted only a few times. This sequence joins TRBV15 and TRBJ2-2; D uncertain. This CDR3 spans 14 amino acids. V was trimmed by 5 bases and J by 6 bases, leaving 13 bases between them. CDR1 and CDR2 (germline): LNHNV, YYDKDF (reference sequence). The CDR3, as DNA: TGTGCCACCAGCCCGGCGCGTAACCCCGGGGAGCTGTTTTTT. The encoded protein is CATSPARNPGELFF.

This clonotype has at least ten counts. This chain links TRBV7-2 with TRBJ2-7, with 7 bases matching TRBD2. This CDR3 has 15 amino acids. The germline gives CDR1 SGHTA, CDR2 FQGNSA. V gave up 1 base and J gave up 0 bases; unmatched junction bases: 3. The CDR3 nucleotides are TGTGCCAGCAGCTTAGGAGCGGGGAGCTCCTACGAGCAGTACTTC. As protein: CASSLGAGSSYEQYF.

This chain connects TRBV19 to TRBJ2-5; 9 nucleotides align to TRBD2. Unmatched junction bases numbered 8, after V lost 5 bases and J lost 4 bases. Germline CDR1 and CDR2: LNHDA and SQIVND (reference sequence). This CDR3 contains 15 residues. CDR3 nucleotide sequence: TGTGCCAGTAGTGCGGCGGGAGGGCAATTAGAGACCCAGTACTTC. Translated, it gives CASSAAGGQLETQYF. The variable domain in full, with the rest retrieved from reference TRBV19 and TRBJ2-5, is DGGITQSPKYLFRKEGQNVTLSCEQNLNHDAMYWYRQDPGQGLRLIYYSQIVNDFQKGDIAEGYSVSREKKESFPLTVTSAQKNPTAFYLCASSAAGGQLETQYFGPGTRLLVL.

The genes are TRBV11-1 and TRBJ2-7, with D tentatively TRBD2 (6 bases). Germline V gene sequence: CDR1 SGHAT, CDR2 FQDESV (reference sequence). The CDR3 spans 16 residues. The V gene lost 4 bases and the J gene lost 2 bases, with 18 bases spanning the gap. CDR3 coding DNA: TGTGCCAGCAGCTCCCAGCCCGCCGGGAGAACCTACGAGCAGTACTTC. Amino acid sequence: CASSSQPAGRTYEQYF. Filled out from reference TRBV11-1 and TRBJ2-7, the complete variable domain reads EAEVAQSPRYKITEKSQAVAFWCDPISGHATLYWYRQILGQGPELLVQFQDESVVDDSQLPKDRFSAERLKGVDSTLKIQPAELGDSAMYLCASSSQPAGRTYEQYFGPGTRLTVT.

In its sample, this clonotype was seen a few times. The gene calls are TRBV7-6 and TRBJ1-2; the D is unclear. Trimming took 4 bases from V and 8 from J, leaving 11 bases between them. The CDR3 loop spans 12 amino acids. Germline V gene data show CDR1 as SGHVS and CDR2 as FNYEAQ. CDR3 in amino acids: CASSSPPGGYTF. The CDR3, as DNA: TGTGCCAGCAGCTCCCCCCCCGGGGGCTACACCTTC.

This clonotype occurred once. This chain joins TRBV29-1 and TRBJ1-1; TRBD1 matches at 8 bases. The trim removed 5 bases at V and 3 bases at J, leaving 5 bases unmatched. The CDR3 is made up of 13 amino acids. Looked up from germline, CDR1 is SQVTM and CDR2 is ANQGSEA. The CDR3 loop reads CSVFDRGYTEAFF. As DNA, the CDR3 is TGCAGCGTTTTCGACAGGGGATACACTGAAGCTTTCTTT.

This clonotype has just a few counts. The CDR3 spells CSVEEFIYEQFF. Written as DNA, the CDR3 is TGCAGCGTTGAAGAATTTATCTATGAGCAGTTCTTC. This chain joins TRBV29-1 and TRBJ2-1, with unresolved D. The CDR3 contains 12 residues. Per the germline V gene, CDR1 is SQVTM and CDR2 is ANQGSEA. Trimming shortened V by 0 bases and J by 8 bases, and 8 bases separated the two germline ends.

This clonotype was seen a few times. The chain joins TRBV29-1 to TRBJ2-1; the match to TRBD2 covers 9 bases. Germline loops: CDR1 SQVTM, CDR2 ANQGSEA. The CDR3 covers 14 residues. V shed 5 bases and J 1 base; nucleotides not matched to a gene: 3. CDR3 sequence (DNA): TGCAGCGTTCTAGCGGGGACGTCCTACAATGAGCAGTTCTTC. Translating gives CSVLAGTSYNEQFF.

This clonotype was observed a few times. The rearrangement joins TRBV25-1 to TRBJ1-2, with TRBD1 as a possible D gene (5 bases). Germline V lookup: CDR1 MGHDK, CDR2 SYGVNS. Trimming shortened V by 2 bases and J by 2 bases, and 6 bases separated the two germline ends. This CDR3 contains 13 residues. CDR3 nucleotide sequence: TGTGCCAGCAGTGAACAGGGAAACTATGGCTACACCTTC. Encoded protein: CASSEQGNYGYTF.

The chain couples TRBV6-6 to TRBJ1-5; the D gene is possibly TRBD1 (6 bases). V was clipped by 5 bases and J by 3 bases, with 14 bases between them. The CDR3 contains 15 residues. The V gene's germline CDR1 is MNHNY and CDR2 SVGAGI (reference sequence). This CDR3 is CASSTLTGNNQPQHF. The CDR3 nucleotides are TGTGCCAGCAGTACATTGACAGGAAACAATCAGCCCCAGCATTTT.

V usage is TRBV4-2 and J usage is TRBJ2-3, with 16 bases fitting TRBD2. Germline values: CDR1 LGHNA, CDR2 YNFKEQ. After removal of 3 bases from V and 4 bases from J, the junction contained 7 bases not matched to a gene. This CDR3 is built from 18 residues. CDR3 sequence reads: CASSQVGLAGGVADTQYF. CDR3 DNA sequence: TGTGCCAGCAGCCAGGTGGGACTAGCGGGGGGGGTAGCAGATACGCAGTATTTT.

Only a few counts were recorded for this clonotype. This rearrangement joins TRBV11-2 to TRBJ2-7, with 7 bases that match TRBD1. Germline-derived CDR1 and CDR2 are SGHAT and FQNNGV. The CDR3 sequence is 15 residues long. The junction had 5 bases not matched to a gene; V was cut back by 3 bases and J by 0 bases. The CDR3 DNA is TGTGCCAGCAGCTTTTGGACAGGAGACTCCTACGAGCAGTACTTC. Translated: CASSFWTGDSYEQYF.

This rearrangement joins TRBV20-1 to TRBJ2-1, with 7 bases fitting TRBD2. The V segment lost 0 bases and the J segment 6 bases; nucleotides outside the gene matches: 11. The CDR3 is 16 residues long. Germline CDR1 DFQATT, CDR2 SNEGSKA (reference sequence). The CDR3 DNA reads TGCAGTGCTAGAGATCTGATGGTAGCGGGTGGCAATGAGCAGTTCTTC. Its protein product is CSARDLMVAGGNEQFF.

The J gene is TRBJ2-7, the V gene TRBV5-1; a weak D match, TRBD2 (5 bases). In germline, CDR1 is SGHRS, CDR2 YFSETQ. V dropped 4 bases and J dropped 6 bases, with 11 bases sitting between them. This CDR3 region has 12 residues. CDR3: CASSRRGAEQYF. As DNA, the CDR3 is TGCGCCAGCAGCCGCCGGGGAGCCGAGCAGTACTTC. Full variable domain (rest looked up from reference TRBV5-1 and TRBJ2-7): KAGVTQTPRYLIKTRGQQVTLSCSPISGHRSVSWYQQTPGQGLQFLFEYFSETQRNKGNFPGRFSGRQFSNSRSEMNVSTLELGDSALYLCASSRRGAEQYFGPGTRLTVT.

The chain's CDR3 is CSVPSGRAYNEQFF. The CDR3 coding sequence is TGCAGTGTGCCTAGCGGGAGGGCATACAATGAGCAGTTCTTC. The V gene is TRBV20-1, the J gene TRBJ2-1, with 12 bases fitting TRBD2. The CDR3 covers 14 residues. The V and J ends lost 7 bases and 4 bases, in that order; junction bases with no gene match: 5. Germline values: CDR1 DFQATT, CDR2 SNEGSKA (reference sequence).

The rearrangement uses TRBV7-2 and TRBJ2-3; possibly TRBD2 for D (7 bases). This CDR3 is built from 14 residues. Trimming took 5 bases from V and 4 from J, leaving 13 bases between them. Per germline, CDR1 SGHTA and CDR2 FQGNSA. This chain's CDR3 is CASSPGGASDTQYF. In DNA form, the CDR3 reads TGTGCCAGCAGCCCTGGGGGGGCCTCAGATACGCAGTATTTT.

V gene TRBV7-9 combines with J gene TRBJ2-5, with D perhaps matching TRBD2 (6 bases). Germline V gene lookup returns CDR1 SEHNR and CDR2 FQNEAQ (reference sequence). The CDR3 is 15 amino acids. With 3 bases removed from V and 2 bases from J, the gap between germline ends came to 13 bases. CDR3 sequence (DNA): TGTGCCAGCAGCTTCGTTGGGGGGACTCAAGAGACCCAGTACTTC. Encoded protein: CASSFVGGTQETQYF.

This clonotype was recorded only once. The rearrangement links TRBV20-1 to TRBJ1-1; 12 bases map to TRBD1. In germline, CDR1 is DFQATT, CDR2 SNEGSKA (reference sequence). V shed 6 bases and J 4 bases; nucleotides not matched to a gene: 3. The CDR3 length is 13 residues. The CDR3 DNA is TGCAGTGCGGGACAGGGGGCGGTCACTGAAGCTTTCTTT. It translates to CSAGQGAVTEAFF.